This TCR beta chain was sequenced in a study of blood T cell repertoires in COVID-19. Background on the study: Researchers got acute and convalescent COVID-19 samples from the United States, Italy and Spain. From T cells, B-cell-depleted T cells, or PBMCs came the material, which was cDNA or gDNA.

In the original workflow: Amplification from reference gene primers served as the basis for estimated nucleated cell counts. The protocol was immunoSEQ multiplex PCR, while the TCRdb copy is restricted to in-frame clones and leaves out a portion. The V and J calls and clone size come from that table; D and trimming were worked out from the DNA. This sample has 30,000 to 40,000 clones, with approximately 93% found just once. The CDR3 is 16 residues long. V lost 5 bases to trimming and J lost 0 bases, with 14 bases between them. The germline V gene has CDR1 LNHDA and CDR2 SQIVND (reference sequence). The rearrangement uses TRBV19 and TRBJ2-1; D possibly corresponds to TRBD2 (6 bases). Sample: peripheral blood. The receptor comes from a male donor with active COVID-19. CDR3 loop: CASSGSGSSSYNEQFF. The CDR3, as DNA: TGTGCCAGTAGTGGTAGCGGTTCGAGCTCCTACAATGAGCAGTTCTTC.